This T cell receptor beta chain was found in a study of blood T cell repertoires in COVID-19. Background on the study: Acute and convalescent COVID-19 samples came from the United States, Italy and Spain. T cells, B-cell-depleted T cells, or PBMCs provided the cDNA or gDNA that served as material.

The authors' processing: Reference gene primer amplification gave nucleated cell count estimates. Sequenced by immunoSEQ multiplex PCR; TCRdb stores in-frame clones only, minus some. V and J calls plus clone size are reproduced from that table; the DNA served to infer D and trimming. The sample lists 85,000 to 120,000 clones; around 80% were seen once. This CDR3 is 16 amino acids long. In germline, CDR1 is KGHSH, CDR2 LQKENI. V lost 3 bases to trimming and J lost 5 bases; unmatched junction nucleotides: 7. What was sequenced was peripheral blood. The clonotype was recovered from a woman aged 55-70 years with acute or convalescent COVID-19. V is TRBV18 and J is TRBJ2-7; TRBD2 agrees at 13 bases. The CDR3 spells CASSPRTSGSVDEQYF. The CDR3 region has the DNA TGTGCCAGCTCACCGCGGACTAGCGGGAGTGTCGACGAGCAGTACTTC.